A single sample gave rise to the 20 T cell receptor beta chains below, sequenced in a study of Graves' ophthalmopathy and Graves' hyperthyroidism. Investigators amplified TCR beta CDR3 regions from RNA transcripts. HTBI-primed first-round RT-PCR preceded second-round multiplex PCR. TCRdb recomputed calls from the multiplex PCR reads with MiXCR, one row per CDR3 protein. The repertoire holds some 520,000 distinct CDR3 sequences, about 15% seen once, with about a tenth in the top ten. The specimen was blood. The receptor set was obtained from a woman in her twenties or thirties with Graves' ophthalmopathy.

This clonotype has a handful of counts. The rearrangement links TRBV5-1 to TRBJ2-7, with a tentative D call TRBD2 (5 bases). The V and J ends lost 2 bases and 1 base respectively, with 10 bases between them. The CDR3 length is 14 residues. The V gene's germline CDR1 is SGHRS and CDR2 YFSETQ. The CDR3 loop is CASSFRAESYEQYF. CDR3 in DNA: TGCGCCAGCAGCTTTAGAGCGGAATCCTACGAGCAGTACTTC.

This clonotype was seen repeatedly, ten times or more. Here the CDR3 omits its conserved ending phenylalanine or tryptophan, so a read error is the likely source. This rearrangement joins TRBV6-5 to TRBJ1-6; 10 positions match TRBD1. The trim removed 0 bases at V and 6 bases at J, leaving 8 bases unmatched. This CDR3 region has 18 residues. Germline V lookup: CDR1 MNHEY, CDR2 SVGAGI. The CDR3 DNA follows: TGTGCCAGCAGTTACTCCCGACAGGGGGCCGGGGGTAATTCACCCCTCCACCTT. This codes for CASSYSRQGAGGNSPLHL.

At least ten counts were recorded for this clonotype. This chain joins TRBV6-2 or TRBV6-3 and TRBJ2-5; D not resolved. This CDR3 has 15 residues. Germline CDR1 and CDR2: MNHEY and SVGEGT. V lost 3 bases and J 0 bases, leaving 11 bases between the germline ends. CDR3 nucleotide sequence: TGTGCCAGCAGTTATCTCGGGCTGTACCAAGAGACCCAGTACTTC. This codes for CASSYLGLYQETQYF.

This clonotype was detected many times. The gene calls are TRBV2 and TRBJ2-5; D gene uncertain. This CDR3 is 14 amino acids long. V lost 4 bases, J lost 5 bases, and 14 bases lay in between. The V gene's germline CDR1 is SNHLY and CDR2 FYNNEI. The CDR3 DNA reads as TGTGCCAGCAGTGCGTTGGCAGTTGGGGAGACCCAGTACTTC. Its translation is CASSALAVGETQYF.

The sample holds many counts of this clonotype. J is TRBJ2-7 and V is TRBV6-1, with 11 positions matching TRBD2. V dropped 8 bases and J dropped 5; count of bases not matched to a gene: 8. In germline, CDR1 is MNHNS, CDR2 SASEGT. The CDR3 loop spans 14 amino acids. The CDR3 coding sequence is TGTGCCAGCCGACTAGCGGGGTTAAGCCACGAGCAGTACTTC. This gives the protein CASRLAGLSHEQYF.

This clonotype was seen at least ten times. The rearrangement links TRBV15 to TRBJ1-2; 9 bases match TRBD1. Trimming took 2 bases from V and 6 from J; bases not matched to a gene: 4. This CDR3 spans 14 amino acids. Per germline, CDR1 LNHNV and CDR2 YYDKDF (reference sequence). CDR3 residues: CATSRPGTGHGYTF. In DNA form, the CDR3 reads TGTGCCACCAGCAGACCCGGGACAGGGCATGGCTACACCTTC.

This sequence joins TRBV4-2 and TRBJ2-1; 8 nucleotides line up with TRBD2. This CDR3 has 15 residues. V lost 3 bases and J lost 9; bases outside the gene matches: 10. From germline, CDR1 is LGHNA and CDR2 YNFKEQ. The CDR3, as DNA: TGTGCCAGCAGCCAGGAGTCGGGGGGGCCATCTGAGCAGTTCTTC. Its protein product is CASSQESGGPSEQFF.

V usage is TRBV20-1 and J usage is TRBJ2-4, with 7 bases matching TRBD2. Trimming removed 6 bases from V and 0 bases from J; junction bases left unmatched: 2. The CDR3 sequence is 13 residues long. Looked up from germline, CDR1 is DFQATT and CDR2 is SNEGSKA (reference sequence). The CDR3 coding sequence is TGCAGTGCCCGGGAGGTAGCCAAAAACATTCAGTACTTC. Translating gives CSAREVAKNIQYF.

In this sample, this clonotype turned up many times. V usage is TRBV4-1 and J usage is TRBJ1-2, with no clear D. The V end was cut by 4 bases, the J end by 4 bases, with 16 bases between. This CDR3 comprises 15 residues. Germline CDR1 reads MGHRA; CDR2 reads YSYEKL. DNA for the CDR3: TGCGCCAGCAGCCCCTCGCGAGGAGAAGGCTATGGCTACACCTTC. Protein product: CASSPSRGEGYGYTF.

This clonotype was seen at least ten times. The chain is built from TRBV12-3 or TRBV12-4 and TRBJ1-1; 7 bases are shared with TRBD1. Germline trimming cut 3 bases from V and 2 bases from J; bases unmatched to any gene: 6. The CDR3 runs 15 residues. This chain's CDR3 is CASSFLTGVNTEAFF. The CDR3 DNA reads TGTGCCAGCAGTTTTTTAACAGGGGTTAACACTGAAGCTTTCTTT.

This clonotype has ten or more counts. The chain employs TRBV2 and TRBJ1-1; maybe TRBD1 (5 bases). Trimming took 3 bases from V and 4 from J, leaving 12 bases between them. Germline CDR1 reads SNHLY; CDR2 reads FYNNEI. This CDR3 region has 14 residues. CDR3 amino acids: CASSDPGRATEAFF. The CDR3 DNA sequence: TGTGCCAGCAGTGATCCAGGGCGGGCCACTGAAGCTTTCTTT.

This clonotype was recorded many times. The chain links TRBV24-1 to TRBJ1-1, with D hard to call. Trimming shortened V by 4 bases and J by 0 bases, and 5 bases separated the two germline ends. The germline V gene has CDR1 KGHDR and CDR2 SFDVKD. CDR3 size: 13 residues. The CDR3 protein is CATSDPLNTEAFF. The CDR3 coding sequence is TGTGCCACCAGTGACCCGTTGAACACTGAAGCTTTCTTT.

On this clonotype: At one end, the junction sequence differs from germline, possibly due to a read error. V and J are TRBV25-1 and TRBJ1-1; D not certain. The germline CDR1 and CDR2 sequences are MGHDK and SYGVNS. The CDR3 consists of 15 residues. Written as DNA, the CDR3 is TGTGCCAGCAGTGAATTAGAAGGAGCTTACACTGAAGCTGGCTTT. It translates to CASSELEGAYTEAGF.

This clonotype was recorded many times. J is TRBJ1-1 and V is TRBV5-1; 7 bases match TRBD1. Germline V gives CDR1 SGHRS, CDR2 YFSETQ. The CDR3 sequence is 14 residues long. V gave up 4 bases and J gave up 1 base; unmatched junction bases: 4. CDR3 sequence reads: CASSGGQSNTEAFF. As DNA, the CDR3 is TGCGCCAGCAGCGGGGGACAGTCGAACACTGAAGCTTTCTTT.

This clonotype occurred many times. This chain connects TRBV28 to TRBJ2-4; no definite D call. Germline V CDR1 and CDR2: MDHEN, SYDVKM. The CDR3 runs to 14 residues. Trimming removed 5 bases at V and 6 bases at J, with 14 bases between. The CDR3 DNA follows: TGTGCCAGCAGTGGTGGGCGAAAAGCAAACATTCAGTACTTC. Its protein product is CASSGGRKANIQYF.

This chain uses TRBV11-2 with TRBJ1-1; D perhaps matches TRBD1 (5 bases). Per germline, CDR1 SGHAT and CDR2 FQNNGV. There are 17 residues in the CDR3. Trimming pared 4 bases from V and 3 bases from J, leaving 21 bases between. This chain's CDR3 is CASSSFPLRVTYTEAFF. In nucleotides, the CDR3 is TGTGCCAGCAGCTCTTTTCCACTCAGGGTGACGTACACTGAAGCTTTCTTT. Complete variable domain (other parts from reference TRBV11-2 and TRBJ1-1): EAGVAQSPRYKIIEKRQSVAFWCNPISGHATLYWYQQILGQGPKLLIQFQNNGVVDDSQLPKDRFSAERLKGVDSTLKIQPAKLEDSAVYLCASSSFPLRVTYTEAFFGQGTRLTVV.

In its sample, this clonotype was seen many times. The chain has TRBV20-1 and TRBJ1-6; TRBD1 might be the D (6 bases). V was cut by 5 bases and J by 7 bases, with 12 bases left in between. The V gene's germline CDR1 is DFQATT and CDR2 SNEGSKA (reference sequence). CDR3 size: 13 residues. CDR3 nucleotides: TGCAGTGCTCGAAGGACAGAAAATTCACCCCTCCACTTT. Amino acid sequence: CSARRTENSPLHF.

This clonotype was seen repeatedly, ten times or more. In DNA, the CDR3 is TGTGCCAGCACTACCCCCGGAATAGCGGGAGTACAAGAGACCCAGTACTTC. Encoded protein: CASTTPGIAGVQETQYF. The chain links TRBV28 to TRBJ2-5, with 9 bases matching TRBD2. Germline V gene sequence: CDR1 MDHEN, CDR2 SYDVKM. V was clipped by 7 bases and J by 2 bases; unmatched bases: 14. The CDR3 runs 17 residues.

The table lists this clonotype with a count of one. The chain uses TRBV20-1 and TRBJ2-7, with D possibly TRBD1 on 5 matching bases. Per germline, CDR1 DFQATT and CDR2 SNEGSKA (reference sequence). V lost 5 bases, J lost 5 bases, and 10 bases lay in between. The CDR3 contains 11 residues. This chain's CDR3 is CSAEQGHEQYF. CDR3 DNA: TGCAGTGCTGAGCAGGGCCACGAGCAGTACTTC.

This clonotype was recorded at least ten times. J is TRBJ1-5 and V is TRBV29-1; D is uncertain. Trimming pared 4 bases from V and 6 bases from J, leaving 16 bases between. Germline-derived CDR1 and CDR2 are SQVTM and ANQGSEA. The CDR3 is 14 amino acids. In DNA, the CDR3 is TGCAGCGTTGCTGCGGCGGGAGGAAGTCAGCCCCAGCATTTT. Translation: CSVAAAGGSQPQHF.